Reported below is one T cell receptor beta chain. The antigen is unknown. Treatment indicated: over 15 received Ad26.COV2.S at low or high dose, single or two shots; 5 received placebo; per-sample allocation not given. Collection of samples fell on day 63 after the first vaccine or placebo injection. Aged 18-55 years, donor was enrolled in Boston around 2020. The CDR3 sequence is 16 residues long. The V gene lost 3 bases and the J gene lost 10 bases, with 24 bases spanning the gap. CDR1 and CDR2 (germline): MGHDK, SYGVNS. This sample was included in a study of Ad26.COV2.S vaccination and SARS-CoV-2 variants. TCRdb's table, derived via immunoSEQ multiplex PCR, lists solely in-frame clones and lacks some. The sample contains about 220,000 clones, roughly 90% of which appear only once. The study, taken as a whole, reports: Measures of TCR breadth and depth may have fallen short of total T cell responses. Recipients of either vaccine or placebo displayed similar breadth of non-spike TCRs.

The rearrangement links TRBV25-1 to TRBJ1-1; D is perhaps TRBD1 (5 bases). The specimen comprised peripheral blood, sampled in a trial of Ad26.COV2.S vaccine versus placebo. The clonotype originates from a person between 18 and 60 years old who received the Ad26.COV2.S COVID-19 vaccine or a placebo. CDR3 coding DNA: TGTGCCAGCAGTGAGGTCACGACCGTAGGCTCGGGGGGAGCTTTCTTT. As protein: CASSEVTTVGSGGAFF.